Below are 14 T cell receptor beta chains sequenced from a single sample in a study of blood T cell repertoires in COVID-19. The protocol was immunoSEQ multiplex PCR, while the TCRdb copy is restricted to in-frame clones and leaves out a portion. In the table there are under 300,000 clones, approximately 79% of which are singletons. The sequencing sample was made of peripheral blood. The receptors stem from a woman aged 35 to 49 with active or convalescent COVID-19.

The chain carries TRBV10-3 and TRBJ2-7, with TRBD1 matching over 10 bases. V lost 9 bases, J lost 4 bases, and 6 bases stayed unmatched. This CDR3 spans 13 amino acids. Germline lookup yields CDR1 ENHRY and CDR2 SYGVKD. The CDR3 sequence is CAIGTGVGYEQYV. CDR3 coding DNA: TGTGCCATTGGGACAGGGGTTGGTTACGAGCAGTACGTC.

The rearrangement links TRBV10-3 to TRBJ2-7; perhaps TRBD1 as D (6 bases). The CDR3 has 12 amino acids. Per the germline V gene, CDR1 is ENHRY and CDR2 is SYGVKD. Trimming cost V 10 bases and J 6 bases, with 16 bases left between them. The DNA for the CDR3 is TGTGCCACCTATAAGGAAGGGGGCGAGCAGTACGTC. Translating it yields CATYKEGGEQYV.

J is TRBJ1-4 and V is TRBV27; 10 positions match TRBD1. The CDR3 has 14 amino acids. Trimming took 6 bases from V and 7 from J; bases not matched to a gene: 5. CDR1 is MNHEY and CDR2 is SMNVEV in the germline V gene (reference sequence). In nucleotides, the CDR3 is TGTGCCAGCAGCCAGGGACAGGGGCTTGAAAAACTGTTTTTT. It codes for CASSQGQGLEKLFF.

The chain employs TRBV7-9 and TRBJ1-2; D unresolved. CDR3 length: 13 amino acids. V was pared by 5 bases and J by 7 bases, with 14 bases between. Per germline, CDR1 SEHNR and CDR2 FQNEAQ (reference sequence). DNA of the CDR3: TGTGCCAGCAGCCCGGTGGGCGTGGCTGGCTACACCTTC. It encodes CASSPVGVAGYTF.

The J gene is TRBJ1-1, the V gene TRBV10-2; D call uncertain. The CDR3 extends over 14 amino acids. V lost 6 bases and J lost 0, with 11 bases in between. The V gene's germline CDR1 is WSHSY and CDR2 SAAADI. CDR3 protein: CASRVTNMNTEAFF. CDR3 in DNA: TGCGCCAGCAGAGTGACAAACATGAACACTGAAGCTTTCTTT.

The chain couples TRBV7-9 to TRBJ1-6; D is undetermined. Trimming took off 2 bases at V and 0 bases at J, with 8 bases between the two ends. This CDR3 contains 16 residues. CDR1 and CDR2 (germline): SEHNR, FQNEAQ (reference sequence). The CDR3 sequence is CASSLMGSSYNSPLHF. The CDR3 nucleotides read TGTGCCAGCAGCTTAATGGGGAGCTCCTATAATTCACCCCTCCACTTT.

V and J are TRBV24-1 and TRBJ1-2; TRBD1 matches at 7 bases. The CDR3 runs to 15 residues. V lost 3 bases, J lost 4 bases, and 7 bases stayed unmatched. Germline V gene data show CDR1 as KGHDR and CDR2 as SFDVKD. The CDR3 coding sequence is TGTGCCACCAGTGATGGGACAGAACCTTCCTATGGCTACACCTTC. Its protein product is CATSDGTEPSYGYTF.

The chain is built from TRBV5-1 and TRBJ1-1; D is perhaps TRBD1 (5 bases). From germline, CDR1 is SGHRS and CDR2 YFSETQ. V was shortened by 5 bases and J by 3 bases, with 14 bases between the two germline ends. The CDR3 spans 14 residues. The CDR3 spells CASRLGAGDTEAFF. The DNA of the CDR3 is TGCGCCAGCAGGTTAGGGGCGGGGGACACTGAAGCTTTCTTT.

V gene TRBV30 combines with J gene TRBJ1-6, with 8 bases fitting TRBD1. CDR1 GTSNPN and CDR2 SVGIG come from the germline V gene (reference sequence). Trimming cost V 8 bases and J 7 bases; bases outside gene matches: 7. The CDR3 sequence is 13 residues long. The CDR3: CALRGQENSPLHF. For the CDR3, the DNA is TGTGCCCTCCGGGGACAGGAGAATTCACCCCTCCACTTT.

CDR3 sequence reads: CASSQGSGANVLTF. The CDR3 DNA follows: TGCGCCAGCAGCCAGGGGTCTGGGGCCAACGTCCTGACTTTC. V gene TRBV5-1 combines with J gene TRBJ2-6; a weak D match, TRBD1 (6 bases). Per germline, CDR1 SGHRS and CDR2 YFSETQ. CDR3 size: 14 residues. The V and J ends lost 4 bases and 1 base respectively, with 6 bases between them.

CDR3 in amino acids: CATSASTGGGTEAFF. The DNA for the CDR3 is TGTGCCACCAGTGCCTCCACCGGGGGGGGCACTGAAGCTTTCTTT. This chain connects TRBV24-1 to TRBJ1-1, with D perhaps matching TRBD1 (5 bases). The ends were cut back, 5 bases at V and 4 bases at J, with 16 bases in the middle. The germline V gene has CDR1 KGHDR and CDR2 SFDVKD. The CDR3 covers 15 residues.

The chain employs TRBV12-3 or TRBV12-4 and TRBJ1-2; D gene ambiguous. This CDR3 has 13 residues. The V end lost 4 bases, the J end lost 8 bases, and 14 bases lay between the germline ends. The CDR3 protein is CASSSSSSKGYTF. The CDR3 DNA sequence: TGTGCCAGCAGTTCGTCCAGTTCGAAGGGCTACACCTTC.

This clone was seen a single time. J is TRBJ1-1 and V is TRBV5-1, with D possibly being TRBD1 (5 bases). The CDR3 spans 13 residues. The germline CDR1 and CDR2 sequences are SGHRS and YFSETQ. V was pared by 5 bases and J by 1 base, with 9 bases between. The CDR3 spells CASSTDKNTEAFF. The CDR3 bases are TGCGCCAGCAGTACGGACAAGAACACTGAAGCTTTCTTT.

This clone was recorded a few times. This CDR3 is also generated by other DNA sequences in the sample. The chain is built from TRBV28 and TRBJ1-2; no reliable D call. The CDR3 extends over 11 amino acids. Deletions cut 3 bases from V and 6 bases from J, with 5 bases between. Germline CDR1 reads MDHEN; CDR2 reads SYDVKM. CDR3 protein: CASSFLDGYTF. The CDR3 nucleotides read TGTGCCAGCAGTTTTTTAGATGGCTACACCTTC.